The 11 T cell receptor beta chains below come from one sample, sequenced in a study of T cells after yellow fever vaccination. Via MiXCR, TCRdb re-called the 5' RACE reads, giving one row per CDR3 protein. The table records just under 600,000 distinct CDR3 sequences, roughly 14% of them present only once. Sequenced here: PBMCs, sampled on the day of the yellow fever booster vaccination. All receptors come from a man between 25 and 39 years old who received the YFV17D yellow fever vaccine.

This clonotype was found a few times. The rearrangement uses TRBV7-3 and TRBJ1-5; maybe TRBD1 (5 bases). In germline, CDR1 is SGHTA, CDR2 FQGTGA. V gave up 1 base and J gave up 5 bases, with 12 bases separating them. The CDR3 runs to 15 residues. The CDR3 bases are TGTGCCAGCAGCTTAAATTCAGGGTCCGATCAGCCCCAGCATTTT. Protein: CASSLNSGSDQPQHF.

The rearrangement joins TRBV3-1 to TRBJ2-7, with D perhaps TRBD1 (6 bases). Trimming cost V 3 bases and J 2 bases, with 8 bases left between them. Germline loops: CDR1 LGHDT, CDR2 YNNKEL (reference sequence). This CDR3 has 13 amino acids. The CDR3 nucleotides are TGTGCCAGCAGCCAGAGGGACACCTACGAGCAGTACTTC. Residues: CASSQRDTYEQYF.

This clonotype was seen a few times. The rearrangement links TRBV27 to TRBJ1-2, with D hard to call. From germline, CDR1 is MNHEY and CDR2 SMNVEV (reference sequence). V was shortened by 6 bases and J by 3 bases, with 11 bases between the two germline ends. There are 13 residues in the CDR3. The CDR3 DNA reads as TGTGCCAGCAGGATCGGCGTCGACTATGGCTACACCTTC. It encodes CASRIGVDYGYTF.

This clonotype was seen repeatedly, ten times or more. The chain uses TRBV7-2 and TRBJ2-3; possible D gene TRBD2, 5 bases. The CDR3 consists of 13 residues. Trimming cost V 6 bases and J 2 bases, with 9 bases left between them. Per germline, CDR1 SGHTA and CDR2 FQGNSA. Written as DNA, the CDR3 is TGTGCCAGCAGAGGACTTAACACAGATACGCAGTATTTT. As protein: CASRGLNTDTQYF.

This clonotype has only a few counts. The rearrangement uses TRBV19 and TRBJ2-2; no firm D call. The CDR3 length is 13 residues. Germline V gene data show CDR1 as LNHDA and CDR2 as SQIVND (reference sequence). V lost 9 bases, J lost 6 bases, and 14 bases lay in between. DNA for the CDR3: TGTGCCAGCGGATTAGTCGACTCCGGGGAGCTGTTTTTT. It translates to CASGLVDSGELFF.

The chain carries TRBV20-1 and TRBJ2-1, with 10 nucleotides matching TRBD2. Germline V gives CDR1 DFQATT, CDR2 SNEGSKA (reference sequence). The CDR3 length is 15 residues. The V segment lost 1 base and the J segment 6 bases; nucleotides outside the gene matches: 6. CDR3 nucleotides: TGCAGTGCTAGAGCCCCTAGCGGGAGCCCCAATGAGCAGTTCTTC. Translated: CSARAPSGSPNEQFF.

The chain uses TRBV5-1 and TRBJ2-4; tentatively, D is TRBD2 (6 bases). Between the trimmed V and J ends, which lost 9 bases and 11 bases, there was a span of 15 bases. This CDR3 region has 11 residues. Germline CDR1 reads SGHRS; CDR2 reads YFSETQ. CDR3 amino acids: CAIRGFVFQYF. The DNA for the CDR3 is TGCGCCATCCGGGGGTTCGTTTTTCAGTACTTC.

The chain couples TRBV5-6 to TRBJ2-2, with D perhaps TRBD1 (5 bases). This CDR3 comprises 15 residues. CDR1 and CDR2 from the germline V gene are SGHDT and YYEEEE. Trimming removed 1 base from V and 2 bases from J, with 9 bases in between. CDR3: CASSLPTANTGELFF. CDR3 DNA sequence: TGTGCCAGCAGCTTGCCGACAGCCAACACCGGGGAGCTGTTTTTT.

This clonotype has just a few counts. J is TRBJ2-2 and V is TRBV20-1, with a weak D call TRBD2 (5 bases). Germline values: CDR1 DFQATT, CDR2 SNEGSKA (reference sequence). This CDR3 comprises 13 residues. Trimming stripped 5 bases from V and 5 bases from J, with 12 bases between. CDR3 coding DNA: TGCAGTGCTCCCAGGACTGGGACCGGGGAGCTGTTTTTT. Protein product: CSAPRTGTGELFF.

This clonotype has just a few counts. V usage is TRBV7-2 and J usage is TRBJ2-4, with 12 positions matching TRBD2. Germline CDR1 and CDR2: SGHTA and FQGNSA. The V segment lost 1 base and the J segment 5 bases; nucleotides outside the gene matches: 3. This CDR3 has 16 residues. As DNA, the CDR3 is TGTGCCAGCAGCTTAGGGGCTAGCGGGAGGGAAAACATTCAGTACTTC. Amino acid sequence: CASSLGASGRENIQYF.

This clonotype has more than one count but fewer than ten. CDR3 sequence (DNA): TGTGCCAGCAGTTACTCGAGAATCGGTACAGGGTTCCAAAATGAGCAGTTCTTC. The encoded protein is CASSYSRIGTGFQNEQFF. The rearrangement joins TRBV6-2 or TRBV6-3 to TRBJ2-1; D perhaps matches TRBD1 (6 bases). The CDR3 runs to 18 residues. The ends were cut back, 0 bases at V and 7 bases at J, with 22 bases in the middle. Germline assignment: CDR1 MNHEY and CDR2 SVGEGT.